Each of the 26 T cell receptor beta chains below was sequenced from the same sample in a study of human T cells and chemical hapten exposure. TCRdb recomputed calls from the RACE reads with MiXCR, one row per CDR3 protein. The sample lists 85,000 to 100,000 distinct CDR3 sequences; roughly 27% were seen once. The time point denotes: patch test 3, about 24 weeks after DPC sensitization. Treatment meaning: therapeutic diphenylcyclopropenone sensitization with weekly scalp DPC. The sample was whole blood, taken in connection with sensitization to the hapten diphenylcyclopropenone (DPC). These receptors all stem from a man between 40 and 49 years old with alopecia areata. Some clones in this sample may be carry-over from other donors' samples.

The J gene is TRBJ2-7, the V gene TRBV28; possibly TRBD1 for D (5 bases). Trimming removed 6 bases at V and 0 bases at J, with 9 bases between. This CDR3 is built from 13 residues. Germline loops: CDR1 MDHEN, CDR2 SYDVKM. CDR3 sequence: CASRRQLSYEQYF. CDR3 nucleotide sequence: TGTGCCAGCAGACGACAGCTCTCCTACGAGCAGTACTTC. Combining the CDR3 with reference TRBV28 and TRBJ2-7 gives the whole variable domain DVKVTQSSRYLVKRTGEKVFLECVQDMDHENMFWYRQDPGLGLRLIYFSYDVKMKEKGDIPEGYSVSREKKERFSLILESASTNQTSMYLCASRRQLSYEQYFGPGTRLTVT.

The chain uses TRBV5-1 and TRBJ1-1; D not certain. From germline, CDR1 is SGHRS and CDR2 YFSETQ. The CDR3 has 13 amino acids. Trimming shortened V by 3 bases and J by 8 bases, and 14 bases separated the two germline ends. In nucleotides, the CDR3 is TGCGCCAGCAGCTCACAGCCAGATAGAGAAGCTTTCTTT. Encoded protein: CASSSQPDREAFF.

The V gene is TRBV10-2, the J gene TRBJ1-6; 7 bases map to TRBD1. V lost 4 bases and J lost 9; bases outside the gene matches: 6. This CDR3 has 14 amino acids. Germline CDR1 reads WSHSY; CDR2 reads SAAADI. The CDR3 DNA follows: TGCGCCAGCAGTGGACAGGGCAGCGTTTCACCCCTCCACTTT. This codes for CASSGQGSVSPLHF.

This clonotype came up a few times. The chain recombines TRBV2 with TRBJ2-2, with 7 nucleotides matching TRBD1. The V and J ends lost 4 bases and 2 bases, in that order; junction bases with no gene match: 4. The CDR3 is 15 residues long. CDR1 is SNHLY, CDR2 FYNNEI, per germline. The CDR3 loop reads CASSGGTANTGELFF. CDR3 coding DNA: TGTGCCAGCAGTGGGGGGACAGCTAACACCGGGGAGCTGTTTTTT. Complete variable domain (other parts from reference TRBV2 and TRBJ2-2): EPEVTQTPSHQVTQMGQEVILRCVPISNHLYFYWYRQILGQKVEFLVSFYNNEISEKSEIFDDQFSVERPDGSNFTLKIRSTKLEDSAMYFCASSGGTANTGELFFGEGSRLTVL.

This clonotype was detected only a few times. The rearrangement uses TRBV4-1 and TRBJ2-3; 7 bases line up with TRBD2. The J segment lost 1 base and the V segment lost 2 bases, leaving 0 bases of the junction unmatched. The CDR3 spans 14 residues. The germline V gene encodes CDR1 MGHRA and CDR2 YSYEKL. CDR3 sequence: CASSQLAGTDTQYF. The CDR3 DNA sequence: TGCGCCAGCAGCCAACTAGCGGGCACAGATACGCAGTATTTT.

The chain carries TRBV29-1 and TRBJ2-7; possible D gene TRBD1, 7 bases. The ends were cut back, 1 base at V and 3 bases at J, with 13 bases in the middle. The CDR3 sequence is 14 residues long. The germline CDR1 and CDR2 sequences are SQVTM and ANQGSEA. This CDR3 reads CSVEASGGHYEQYF. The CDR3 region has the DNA TGCAGCGTTGAAGCTTCAGGGGGGCACTACGAGCAGTACTTC.

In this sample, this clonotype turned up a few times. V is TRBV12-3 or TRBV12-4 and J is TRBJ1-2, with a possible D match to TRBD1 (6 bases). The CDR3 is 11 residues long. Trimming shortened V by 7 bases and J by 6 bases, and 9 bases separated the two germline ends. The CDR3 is CASTGADGYTF. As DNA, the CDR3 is TGTGCCAGCACGGGGGCAGATGGCTACACCTTC.

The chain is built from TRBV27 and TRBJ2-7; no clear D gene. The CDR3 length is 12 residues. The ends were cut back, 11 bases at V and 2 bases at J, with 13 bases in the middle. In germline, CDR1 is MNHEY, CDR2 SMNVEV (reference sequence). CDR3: CACGPAPYEQYF. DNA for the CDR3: TGTGCCTGCGGTCCGGCTCCCTACGAGCAGTACTTC.

The CDR3 DNA sequence: TGTGCCAGCAGTTATCAAGGACTAGCGGGAGAGGTCGGGGAGCTGTTTTTT. As protein: CASSYQGLAGEVGELFF. The genes are TRBV6-5 and TRBJ2-2; 13 bases are shared with TRBD2. This CDR3 region has 17 residues. CDR1 and CDR2 (germline): MNHEY, SVGAGI. V lost 3 bases and J lost 7; bases outside the gene matches: 8.

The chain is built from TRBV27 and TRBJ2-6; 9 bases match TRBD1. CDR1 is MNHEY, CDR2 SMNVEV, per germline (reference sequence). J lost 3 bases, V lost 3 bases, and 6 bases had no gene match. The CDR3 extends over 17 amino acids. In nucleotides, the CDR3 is TGTGCCAGCAGTTTTAGGGACAGGGTTGGTGGGGCCAACGTCCTGACTTTC. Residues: CASSFRDRVGGANVLTF.

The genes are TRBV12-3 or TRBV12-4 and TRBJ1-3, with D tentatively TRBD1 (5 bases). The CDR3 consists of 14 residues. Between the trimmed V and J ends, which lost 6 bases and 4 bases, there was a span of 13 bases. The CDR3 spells CASRKQGDGNTIYF. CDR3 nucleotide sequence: TGTGCCAGCAGGAAGCAGGGCGACGGAAACACCATATATTTT.

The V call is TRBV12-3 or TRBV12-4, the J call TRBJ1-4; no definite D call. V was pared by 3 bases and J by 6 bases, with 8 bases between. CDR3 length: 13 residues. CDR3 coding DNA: TGTGCCAGCAGTTTCAATAGATATGAAAAACTGTTTTTT. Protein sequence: CASSFNRYEKLFF.

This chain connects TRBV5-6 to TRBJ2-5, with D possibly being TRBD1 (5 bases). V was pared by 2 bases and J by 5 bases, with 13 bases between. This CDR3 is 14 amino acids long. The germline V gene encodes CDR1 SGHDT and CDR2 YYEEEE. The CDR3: CASSFRATGETQYF. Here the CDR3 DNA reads TGTGCCAGCAGCTTCAGGGCCACGGGCGAGACCCAGTACTTC.

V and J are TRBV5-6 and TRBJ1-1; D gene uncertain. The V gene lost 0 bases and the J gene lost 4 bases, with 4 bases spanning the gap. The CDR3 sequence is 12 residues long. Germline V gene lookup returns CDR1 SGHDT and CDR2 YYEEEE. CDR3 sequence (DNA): TGTGCCAGCAGCTTGGGGCTCACTGAAGCTTTCTTT. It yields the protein CASSLGLTEAFF.

The CDR3 sequence is CASSALQLKAKNIQYF. Here the CDR3 DNA reads TGTGCCAGCAGTGCTTTACAACTTAAAGCCAAAAACATTCAGTACTTC. This chain joins TRBV28 and TRBJ2-4, with unresolved D. This CDR3 region has 16 residues. The germline V and J ends were trimmed by 5 bases and 0 bases, with 14 bases remaining between them. Germline values: CDR1 MDHEN, CDR2 SYDVKM.

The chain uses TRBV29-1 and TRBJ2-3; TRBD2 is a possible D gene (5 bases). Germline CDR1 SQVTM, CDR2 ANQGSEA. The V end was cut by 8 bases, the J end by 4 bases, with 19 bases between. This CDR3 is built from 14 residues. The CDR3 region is CSLTLLDLPDTQYF. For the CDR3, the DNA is TGCAGCCTTACGCTACTAGATCTCCCAGATACGCAGTATTTT.

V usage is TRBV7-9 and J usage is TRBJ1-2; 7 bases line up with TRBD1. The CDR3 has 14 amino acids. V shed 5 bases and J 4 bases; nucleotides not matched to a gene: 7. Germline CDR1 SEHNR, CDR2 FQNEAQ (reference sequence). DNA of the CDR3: TGTGCCAGCAGCCCACAGGGACAGACCTATGGCTACACCTTC. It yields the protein CASSPQGQTYGYTF.

The DNA of the CDR3 is TGCGCCAGCAGCACGCCGGGGACTACCTACGAGCAGTACTTC. Its translation is CASSTPGTTYEQYF. The chain links TRBV5-1 to TRBJ2-7; 7 positions agree with TRBD2. J lost 2 bases, V lost 4 bases, and 6 bases had no gene match. The length of the CDR3 is 14 residues. Germline values: CDR1 SGHRS, CDR2 YFSETQ.

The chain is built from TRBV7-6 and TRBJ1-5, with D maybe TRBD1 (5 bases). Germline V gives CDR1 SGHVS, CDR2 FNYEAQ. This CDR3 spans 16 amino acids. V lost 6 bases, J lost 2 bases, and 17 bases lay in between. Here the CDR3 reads CASSRVGAGGNQPQHF. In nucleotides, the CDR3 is TGTGCCAGCAGTCGTGTTGGGGCTGGGGGCAATCAGCCCCAGCATTTT.

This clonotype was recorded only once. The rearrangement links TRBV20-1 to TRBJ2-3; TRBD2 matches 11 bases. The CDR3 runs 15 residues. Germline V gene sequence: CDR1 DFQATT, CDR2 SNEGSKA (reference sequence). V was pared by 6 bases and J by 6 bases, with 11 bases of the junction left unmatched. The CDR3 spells CSAVHTSGSMDTQYF. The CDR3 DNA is TGCAGTGCCGTACACACTAGCGGGAGTATGGATACGCAGTATTTT.

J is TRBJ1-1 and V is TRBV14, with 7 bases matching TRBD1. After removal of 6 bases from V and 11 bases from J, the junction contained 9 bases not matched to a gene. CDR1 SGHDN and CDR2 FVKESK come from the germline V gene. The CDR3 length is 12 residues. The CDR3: CASSRQGNVAFF. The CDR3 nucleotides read TGTGCCAGCAGTCGACAGGGAAATGTCGCTTTCTTT.

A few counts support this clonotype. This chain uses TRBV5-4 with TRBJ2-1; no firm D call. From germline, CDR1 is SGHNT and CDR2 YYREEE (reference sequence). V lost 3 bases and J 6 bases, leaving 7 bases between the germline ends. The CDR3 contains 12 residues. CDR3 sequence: CASSSRGNEQFF. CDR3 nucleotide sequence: TGTGCCAGCAGCTCTCGTGGCAATGAGCAGTTCTTC.

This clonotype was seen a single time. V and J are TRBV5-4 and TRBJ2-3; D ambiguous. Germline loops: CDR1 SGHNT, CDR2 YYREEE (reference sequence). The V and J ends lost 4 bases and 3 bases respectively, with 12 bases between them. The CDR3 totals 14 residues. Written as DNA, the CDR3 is TGTGCCAGCAGCACTGACCCCCAGACAGATACGCAGTATTTT. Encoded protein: CASSTDPQTDTQYF.

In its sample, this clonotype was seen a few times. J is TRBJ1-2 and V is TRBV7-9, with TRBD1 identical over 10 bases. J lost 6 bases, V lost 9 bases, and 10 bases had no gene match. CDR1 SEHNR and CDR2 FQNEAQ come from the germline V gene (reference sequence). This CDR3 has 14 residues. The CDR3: CASTMGQGNHGYTF. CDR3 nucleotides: TGTGCCAGTACTATGGGACAGGGGAACCATGGCTACACCTTC.

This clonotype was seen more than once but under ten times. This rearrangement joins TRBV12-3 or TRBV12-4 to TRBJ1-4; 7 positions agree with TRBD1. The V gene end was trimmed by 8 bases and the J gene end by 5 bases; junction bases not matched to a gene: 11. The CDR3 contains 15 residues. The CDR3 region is CASGIRRGGNEKLFF. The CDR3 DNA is TGTGCCAGCGGAATTAGGAGAGGGGGCAATGAAAAACTGTTTTTT.

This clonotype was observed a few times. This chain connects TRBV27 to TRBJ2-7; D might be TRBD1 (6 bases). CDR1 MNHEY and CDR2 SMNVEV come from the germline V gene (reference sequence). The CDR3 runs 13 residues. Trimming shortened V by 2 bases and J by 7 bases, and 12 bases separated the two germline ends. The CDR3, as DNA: TGTGCCAGCAGTTTAAACAGGGCCGGGGAGCAGTACTTC. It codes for CASSLNRAGEQYF.